Each of the 3 T cell receptor beta chains below was sequenced from the same sample in a study of preoperative IRX-2 immunotherapy in early breast cancer. TCRdb keeps only in-frame clones here, not all; method: immunoSEQ multiplex PCR. The data contain about 11,000 clones, 75% to 90% of them singletons. Sample treatment: preoperative locoregional IRX-2 cytokine immunotherapy. Sequenced material: lymph node tissue, taken before IRX-2 immunotherapy. These receptors came from a human donor with breast cancer.

The V gene is TRBV30, the J gene TRBJ2-1; 8 bases are shared with TRBD2. CDR3 length: 15 amino acids. Germline values: CDR1 GTSNPN, CDR2 SVGIG (reference sequence). V lost 4 bases to trimming and J lost 4 bases; unmatched junction nucleotides: 9. CDR3 sequence: CAWTRSSGLYNEQFF. The DNA for the CDR3 is TGTGCCTGGACTCGCTCTAGCGGGCTGTACAATGAGCAGTTCTTC. Combining the CDR3 with reference TRBV30 and TRBJ2-1 gives the whole variable domain SQTIHQWPATLVQPVGSPLSLECTVEGTSNPNLYWYRQAAGRGLQLLFYSVGIGQISSEVPQNLSASRPQDRQFILSSKKLLLSDSGFYLCAWTRSSGLYNEQFFGPGTRLTVL.

V usage is TRBV29-1 and J usage is TRBJ1-1; the match to TRBD1 covers 10 bases. V shed 4 bases, J shed 0 bases, and the junction held 5 bases outside the gene matches. Germline CDR1 reads SQVTM; CDR2 reads ANQGSEA. This CDR3 is built from 15 residues. CDR3 protein: CSVGQGARMNTEAFF. The CDR3 nucleotides read TGCAGCGTTGGACAGGGGGCGAGGATGAACACTGAAGCTTTCTTT.

The chain recombines TRBV7-4 with TRBJ1-1; D is unclear. V dropped 3 bases and J dropped 4 bases, with 18 bases sitting between them. There are 16 residues in the CDR3. Germline V CDR1 and CDR2: SGHVT, SQSDAQ. The CDR3 DNA reads as TGTGCCAGCAGCTTGGCGGCACTGAGTATGGGCACTGAAGCTTTCTTT. This codes for CASSLAALSMGTEAFF.